This passage covers 5 T cell receptor beta chains from one sample sequenced in a study of CD8+ T cells in alopecia areata. Following extraction, RNA underwent reverse transcription to cDNA, which served as the sequencing template. The assay was immunoSEQ multiplex PCR, and TCRdb's table has in-frame clones only and misses some. The sample shows over 200,000 clones, 50% to 65% of them seen only once. The starting material was CD4+ T cells sorted from blood, obtained at week 0. These receptors came from a human donor with alopecia areata.

About this clone: Different DNA sequences within this sample yield the same CDR3. This chain links TRBV5-1 with TRBJ2-1; D is unresolved. Per germline, CDR1 SGHRS and CDR2 YFSETQ. V lost 0 bases to trimming and J lost 8 bases, with 3 bases between them. This CDR3 contains 11 residues. The chain's CDR3 is CASSLADEQFF. In DNA form, the CDR3 reads TGCGCCAGCAGCTTGGCAGATGAGCAGTTCTTC.

This chain uses TRBV4-2 with TRBJ2-5, with 7 bases matching TRBD1. In germline, CDR1 is LGHNA, CDR2 YNFKEQ. The CDR3 contains 13 residues. With 4 bases clipped from V and 5 bases from J, the junction kept 4 bases outside the gene matches. The CDR3 sequence: CASSRGGGETQYF. For the CDR3, the DNA is TGTGCCAGCAGCCGAGGGGGCGGGGAGACCCAGTACTTC.

Points on this clone: At the DNA level, this CDR3 is encoded by other sequences in the same sample as well. The J gene is TRBJ1-2, the V gene TRBV29-1; D is unclear. CDR3 length equals 11 residues. The germline CDR1 and CDR2 sequences are SQVTM and ANQGSEA. Trimming stripped 3 bases from V and 2 bases from J, with 4 bases between. CDR3 DNA sequence: TGCAGCGTTGAGGGCAACTATGGCTACACCTTC. This codes for CSVEGNYGYTF.

This chain links TRBV6-5 with TRBJ2-7; tentative D call: TRBD1 (7 bases). Trimming stripped 2 bases from V and 3 bases from J, with 11 bases between. From germline, CDR1 is MNHEY and CDR2 SVGAGI. CDR3 size: 14 residues. The CDR3 spells CASSYGQGGYEQYF. The CDR3 nucleotides are TGTGCCAGCAGTTACGGGCAGGGGGGCTACGAGCAGTACTTC.

V usage is TRBV30 and J usage is TRBJ1-5, with D possibly matching TRBD1 (6 bases). CDR3 length equals 15 residues. In germline, CDR1 is GTSNPN, CDR2 SVGIG (reference sequence). Trimming removed 0 bases from V and 3 bases from J, with 12 bases in between. CDR3 loop: CAWSVGAGNNQPQHF. DNA of the CDR3: TGTGCCTGGAGTGTGGGGGCCGGGAACAATCAGCCCCAGCATTTT.